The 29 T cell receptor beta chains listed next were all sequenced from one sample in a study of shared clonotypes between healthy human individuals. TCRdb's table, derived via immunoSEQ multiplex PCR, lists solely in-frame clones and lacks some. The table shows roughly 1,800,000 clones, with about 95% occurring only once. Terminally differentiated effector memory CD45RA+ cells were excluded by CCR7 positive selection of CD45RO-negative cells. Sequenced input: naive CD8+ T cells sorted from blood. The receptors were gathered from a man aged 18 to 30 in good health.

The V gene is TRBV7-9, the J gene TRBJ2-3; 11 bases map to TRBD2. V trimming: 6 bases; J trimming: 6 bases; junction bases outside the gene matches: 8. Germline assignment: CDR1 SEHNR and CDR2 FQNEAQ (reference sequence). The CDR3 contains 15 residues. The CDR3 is CASSELAGVEDTQYF. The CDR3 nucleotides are TGTGCCAGCAGTGAACTAGCGGGAGTCGAGGATACGCAGTATTTT.

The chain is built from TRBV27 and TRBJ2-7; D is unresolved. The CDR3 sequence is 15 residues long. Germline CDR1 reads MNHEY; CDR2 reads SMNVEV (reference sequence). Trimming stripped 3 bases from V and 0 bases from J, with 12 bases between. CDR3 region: CASSFTGPFSYEQYF. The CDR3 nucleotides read TGTGCCAGCAGTTTCACCGGGCCCTTCTCCTACGAGCAGTACTTC.

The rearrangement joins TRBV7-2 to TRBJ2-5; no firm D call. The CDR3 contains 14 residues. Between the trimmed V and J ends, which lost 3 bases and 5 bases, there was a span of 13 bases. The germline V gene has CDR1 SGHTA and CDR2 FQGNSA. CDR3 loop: CASSLDHITETQYF. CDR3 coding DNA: TGTGCCAGCAGCTTGGACCATATCACGGAGACCCAGTACTTC.

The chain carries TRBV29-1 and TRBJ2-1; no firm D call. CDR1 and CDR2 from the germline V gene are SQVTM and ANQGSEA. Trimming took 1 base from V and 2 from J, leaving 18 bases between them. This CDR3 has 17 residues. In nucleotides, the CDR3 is TGCAGCGTTGAAGGGCCGACCCCAAGGGTAACCTACAATGAGCAGTTCTTC. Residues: CSVEGPTPRVTYNEQFF.

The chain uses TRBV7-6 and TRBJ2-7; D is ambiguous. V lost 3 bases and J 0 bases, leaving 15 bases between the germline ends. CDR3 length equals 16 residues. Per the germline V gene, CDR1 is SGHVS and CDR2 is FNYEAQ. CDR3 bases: TGTGCCAGCAGCTTGGCATCAGGCTTAAGCTCCTACGAGCAGTACTTC. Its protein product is CASSLASGLSSYEQYF.

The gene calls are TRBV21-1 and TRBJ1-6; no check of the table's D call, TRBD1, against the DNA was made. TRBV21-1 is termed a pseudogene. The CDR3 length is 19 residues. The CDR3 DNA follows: TGTGCCAGCAGCCAAACTCGGACAAGGGTTGATATCTATAATTCACCCCTCCACTTT. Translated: CASSQTRTRVDIYNSPLHF.

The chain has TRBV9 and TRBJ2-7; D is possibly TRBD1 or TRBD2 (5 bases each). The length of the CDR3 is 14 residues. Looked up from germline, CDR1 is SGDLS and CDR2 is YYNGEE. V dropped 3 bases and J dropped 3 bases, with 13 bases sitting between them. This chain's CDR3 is CASSAGPMGYEQYF. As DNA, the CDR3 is TGTGCCAGCAGCGCGGGACCCATGGGCTACGAGCAGTACTTC.

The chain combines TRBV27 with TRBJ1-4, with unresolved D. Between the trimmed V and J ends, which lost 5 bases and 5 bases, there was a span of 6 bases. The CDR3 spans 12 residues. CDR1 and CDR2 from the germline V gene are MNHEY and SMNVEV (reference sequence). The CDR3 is CASSHGNEKLFF. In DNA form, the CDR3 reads TGTGCCAGCAGTCATGGGAATGAAAAACTGTTTTTT.

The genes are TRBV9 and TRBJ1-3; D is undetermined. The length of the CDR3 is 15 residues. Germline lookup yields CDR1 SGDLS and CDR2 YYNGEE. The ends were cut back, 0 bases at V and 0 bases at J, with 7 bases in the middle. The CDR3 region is CASSVEGHSGNTIYF. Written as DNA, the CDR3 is TGTGCCAGCAGCGTAGAGGGTCACTCTGGAAACACCATATATTTT.

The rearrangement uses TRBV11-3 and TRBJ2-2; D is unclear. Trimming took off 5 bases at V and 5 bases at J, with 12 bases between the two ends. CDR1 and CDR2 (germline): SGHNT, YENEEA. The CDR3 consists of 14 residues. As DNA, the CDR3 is TGTGCCAGCAGCCCAATAGGTCTGACCGGGGAGCTGTTTTTT. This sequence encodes CASSPIGLTGELFF.

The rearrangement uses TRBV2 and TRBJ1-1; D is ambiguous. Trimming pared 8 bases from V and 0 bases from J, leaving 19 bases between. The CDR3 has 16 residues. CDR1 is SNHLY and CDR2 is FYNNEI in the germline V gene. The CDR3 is CASHPAWASLNTEAFF. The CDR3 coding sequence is TGTGCCAGCCACCCAGCGTGGGCCTCCCTGAACACTGAAGCTTTCTTT.

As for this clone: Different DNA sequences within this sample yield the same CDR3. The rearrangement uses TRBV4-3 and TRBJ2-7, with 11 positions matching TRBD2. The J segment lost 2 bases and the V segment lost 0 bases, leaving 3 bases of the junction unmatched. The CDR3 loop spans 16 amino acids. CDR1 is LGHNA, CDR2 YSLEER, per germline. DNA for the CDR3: TGCGCCAGCAGCCAAGATCGACTAGCGGGGACCTACGAGCAGTACTTC. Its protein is CASSQDRLAGTYEQYF.

CDR3 in DNA: TGCGCCAGCAGCTTGCTCAGGGGATCCGATGAGCAGTTCTTC. Encoded protein: CASSLLRGSDEQFF. This rearrangement joins TRBV5-1 to TRBJ2-1, with D possibly TRBD1 on 6 matching bases. Trimming left V 1 base short and J 8 bases short, with 13 bases between. Germline CDR1 reads SGHRS; CDR2 reads YFSETQ. The CDR3 has 14 amino acids.

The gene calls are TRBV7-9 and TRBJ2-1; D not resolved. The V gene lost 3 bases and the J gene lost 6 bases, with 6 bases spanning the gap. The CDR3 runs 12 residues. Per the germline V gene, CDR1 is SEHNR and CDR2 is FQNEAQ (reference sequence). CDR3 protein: CASSFDSNEQFF. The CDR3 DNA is TGTGCCAGCAGCTTCGACTCCAATGAGCAGTTCTTC. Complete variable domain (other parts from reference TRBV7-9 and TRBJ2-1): DTGVSQNPRHKITKRGQNVTFRCDPISEHNRLYWYRQTLGQGPEFLTYFQNEAQLEKSRLLSDRFSAERPKGSFSTLEIQRTEQGDSAMYLCASSFDSNEQFFGPGTRLTVL.

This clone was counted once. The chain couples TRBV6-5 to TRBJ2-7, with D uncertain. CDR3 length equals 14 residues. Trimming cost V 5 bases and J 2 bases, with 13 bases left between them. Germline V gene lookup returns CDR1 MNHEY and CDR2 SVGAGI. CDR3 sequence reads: CASSLSSAPYEQYF. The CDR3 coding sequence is TGTGCCAGCAGTCTATCGTCGGCACCCTACGAGCAGTACTTC.

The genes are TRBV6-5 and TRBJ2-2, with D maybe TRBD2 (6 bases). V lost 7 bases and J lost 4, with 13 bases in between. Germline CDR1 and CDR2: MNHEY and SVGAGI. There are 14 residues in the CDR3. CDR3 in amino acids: CASTPTRSTGELFF. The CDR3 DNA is TGTGCCAGCACCCCGACTAGAAGCACCGGGGAGCTGTTTTTT.

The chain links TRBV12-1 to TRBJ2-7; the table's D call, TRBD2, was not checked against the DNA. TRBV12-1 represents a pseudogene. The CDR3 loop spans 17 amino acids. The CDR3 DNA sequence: TGTGCCAGCAGCTCATCCCCCGGACTAGCGGGAGTCTACGAGCAGTACTTC. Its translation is CASSSSPGLAGVYEQYF.

CDR3 bases: TGCGCCAGCAGCCAAGTCGAACTGGGGAACAATGAGCAGTTCTTC. Its protein is CASSQVELGNNEQFF. The chain is built from TRBV4-1 and TRBJ2-1; D gene unclear. CDR1 and CDR2 from the germline V gene are MGHRA and YSYEKL. Trimming pared 1 base from V and 5 bases from J, leaving 12 bases between. This CDR3 spans 15 amino acids.

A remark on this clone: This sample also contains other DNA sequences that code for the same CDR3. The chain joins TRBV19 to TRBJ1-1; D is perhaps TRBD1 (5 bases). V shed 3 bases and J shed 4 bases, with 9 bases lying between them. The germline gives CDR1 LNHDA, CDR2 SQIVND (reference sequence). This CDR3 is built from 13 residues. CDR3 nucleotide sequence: TGTGCCAGTAGTATTTGGGGGGGCACTGAAGCTTTCTTT. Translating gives CASSIWGGTEAFF.

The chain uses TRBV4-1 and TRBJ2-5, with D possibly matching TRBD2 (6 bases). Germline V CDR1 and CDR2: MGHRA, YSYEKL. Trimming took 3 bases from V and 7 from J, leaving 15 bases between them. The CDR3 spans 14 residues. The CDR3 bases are TGCGCCAGCAGCCAGGAGACTAGTGGGTGGACCCAGTACTTC. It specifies CASSQETSGWTQYF.

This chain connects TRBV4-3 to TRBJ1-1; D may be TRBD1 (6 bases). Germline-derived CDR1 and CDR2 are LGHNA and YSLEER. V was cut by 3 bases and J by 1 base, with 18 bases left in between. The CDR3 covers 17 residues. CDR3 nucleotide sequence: TGCGCCAGCAGCCACCCCCCCGGGACAACAAGGAACACTGAAGCTTTCTTT. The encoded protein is CASSHPPGTTRNTEAFF.

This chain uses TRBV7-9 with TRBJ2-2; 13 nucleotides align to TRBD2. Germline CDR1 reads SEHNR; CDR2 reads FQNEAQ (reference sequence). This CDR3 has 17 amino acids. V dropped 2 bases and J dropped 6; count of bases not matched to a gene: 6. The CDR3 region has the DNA TGTGCCAGCAGCTTATACACTAGCGGGAGGGGCGCCGGGGAGCTGTTTTTT. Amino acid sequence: CASSLYTSGRGAGELFF.

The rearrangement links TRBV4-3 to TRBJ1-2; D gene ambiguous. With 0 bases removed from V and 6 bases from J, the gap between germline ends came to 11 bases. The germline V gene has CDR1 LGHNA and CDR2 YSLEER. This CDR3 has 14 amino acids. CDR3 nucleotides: TGCGCCAGCAGCCAAGATGAGCGAGGGAATGGCTACACCTTC. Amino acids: CASSQDERGNGYTF.

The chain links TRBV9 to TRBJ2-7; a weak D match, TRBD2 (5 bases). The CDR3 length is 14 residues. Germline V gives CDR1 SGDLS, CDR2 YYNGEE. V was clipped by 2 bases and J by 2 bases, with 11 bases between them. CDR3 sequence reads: CASSVSSSPYEQYF. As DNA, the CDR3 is TGTGCCAGCAGCGTTTCTAGCTCCCCCTACGAGCAGTACTTC. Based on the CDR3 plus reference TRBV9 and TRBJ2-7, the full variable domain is DSGVTQTPKHLITATGQRVTLRCSPRSGDLSVYWYQQSLDQGLQFLIQYYNGEERAKGNILERFSAQQFPDLHSELNLSSLELGDSALYFCASSVSSSPYEQYFGPGTRLTVT.

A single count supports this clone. The CDR3 sequence: CASTSGTGVLGNQPQHF. The CDR3 DNA follows: TGTGCCAGCACCTCCGGGACAGGGGTCCTTGGCAATCAGCCCCAGCATTTT. The chain is built from TRBV28 and TRBJ1-5, with TRBD1 matching 10 bases. J was trimmed by 2 bases and V by 7 bases; bases with no gene match: 11. Looked up from germline, CDR1 is MDHEN and CDR2 is SYDVKM. The CDR3 consists of 17 residues.

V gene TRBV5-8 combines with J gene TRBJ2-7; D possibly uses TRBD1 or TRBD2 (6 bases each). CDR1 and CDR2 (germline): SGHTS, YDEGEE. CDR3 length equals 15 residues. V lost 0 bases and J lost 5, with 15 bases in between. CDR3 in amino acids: CASSLVGGPMDEQYF. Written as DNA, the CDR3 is TGTGCCAGCAGCTTGGTGGGGGGCCCCATGGACGAGCAGTACTTC.

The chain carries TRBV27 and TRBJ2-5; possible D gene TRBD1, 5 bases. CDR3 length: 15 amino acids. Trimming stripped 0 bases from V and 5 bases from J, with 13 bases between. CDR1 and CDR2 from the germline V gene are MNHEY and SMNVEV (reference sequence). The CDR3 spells CASSLSGLNLETQYF. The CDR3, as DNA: TGTGCCAGCAGTTTATCGGGGCTCAATTTGGAGACCCAGTACTTC.

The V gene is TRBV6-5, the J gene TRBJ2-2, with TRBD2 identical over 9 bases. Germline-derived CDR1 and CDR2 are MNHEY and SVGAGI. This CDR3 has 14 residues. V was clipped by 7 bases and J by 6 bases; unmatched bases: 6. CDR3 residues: CASTHSGSPGELFF. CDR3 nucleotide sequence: TGTGCCAGCACTCATAGCGGGAGTCCCGGGGAGCTGTTTTTT.

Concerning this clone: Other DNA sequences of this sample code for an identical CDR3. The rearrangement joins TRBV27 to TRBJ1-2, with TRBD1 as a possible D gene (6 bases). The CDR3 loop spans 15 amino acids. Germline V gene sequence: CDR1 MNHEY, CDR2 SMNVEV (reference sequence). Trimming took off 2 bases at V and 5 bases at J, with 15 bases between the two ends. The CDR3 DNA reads TGTGCCAGCAGTTTAAGGGCGGGGGGCTTATATGGCTACACCTTC. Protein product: CASSLRAGGLYGYTF.